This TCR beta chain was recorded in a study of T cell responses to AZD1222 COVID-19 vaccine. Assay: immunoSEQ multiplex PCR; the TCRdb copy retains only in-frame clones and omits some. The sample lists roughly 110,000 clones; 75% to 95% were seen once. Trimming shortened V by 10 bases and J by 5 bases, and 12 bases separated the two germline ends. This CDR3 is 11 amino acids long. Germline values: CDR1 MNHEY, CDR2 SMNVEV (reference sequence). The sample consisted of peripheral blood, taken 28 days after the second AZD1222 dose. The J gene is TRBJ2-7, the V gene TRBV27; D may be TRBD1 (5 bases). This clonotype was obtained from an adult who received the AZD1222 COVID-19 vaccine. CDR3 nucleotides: TGTGCCACCACCCTCAGGGACGAGCAGTACTTC. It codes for CATTLRDEQYF.